A single sample gave rise to the 21 T cell receptor beta chains below, sequenced in a study of identical twins. TCRdb re-derived calls from the 5' RACE reads in MiXCR, one entry per CDR3 protein. The sample has 400,000 to 500,000 distinct CDR3 sequences, less than 20% seen once. Material for sequencing was naive T cells sorted from blood. These receptors came from a man aged 50 to 60 in good health.

The chain is built from TRBV6-1 and TRBJ1-3; perhaps TRBD1 as D (6 bases). Per the germline V gene, CDR1 is MNHNS and CDR2 is SASEGT. This CDR3 has 14 amino acids. V was shortened by 5 bases and J by 3 bases, with 11 bases between the two germline ends. Written as DNA, the CDR3 is TGTGCCAGCAGTACAACAGGGAGTGGAAACACCATATATTTT. Encoded protein: CASSTTGSGNTIYF.

In its sample, this clonotype was seen many times. This rearrangement joins TRBV7-2 to TRBJ2-2; no reliable D call. The CDR3 totals 15 residues. V lost 2 bases, J lost 0 bases, and 7 bases lay in between. CDR1 is SGHTA and CDR2 is FQGNSA in the germline V gene. CDR3 in amino acids: CASSLRRTNTGELFF. CDR3 nucleotides: TGTGCCAGCAGCTTAAGAAGGACGAACACCGGGGAGCTGTTTTTT.

CDR3 loop: CASSMGQGSNQPQHF. The CDR3 DNA follows: TGTGCCAGCAGCATGGGCCAGGGGAGTAATCAGCCCCAGCATTTT. The chain uses TRBV6-1 and TRBJ1-5; D is perhaps TRBD1 (6 bases). Germline assignment: CDR1 MNHNS and CDR2 SASEGT. With 6 bases removed from V and 4 bases from J, the gap between germline ends came to 16 bases. This CDR3 spans 15 amino acids.

The chain links TRBV20-1 to TRBJ2-7; TRBD1 matches at 8 bases. Unmatched junction bases numbered 5, after V lost 4 bases and J lost 3 bases. The CDR3 consists of 13 residues. From germline, CDR1 is DFQATT and CDR2 SNEGSKA (reference sequence). CDR3 sequence (DNA): TGCAGTGCTACCAAGGACAGGGTCTACGAGCAGTACTTC. As protein: CSATKDRVYEQYF.

This clonotype appeared many times. The chain has TRBV4-2 and TRBJ2-3, with 8 nucleotides matching TRBD2. There are 15 residues in the CDR3. CDR1 and CDR2 (germline): LGHNA, YNFKEQ. With 5 bases clipped from V and 0 bases from J, the junction kept 4 bases outside the gene matches. The CDR3 here is CASSGLAGSTDTQYF. Written as DNA, the CDR3 is TGTGCCAGCAGCGGGCTAGCGGGTAGCACAGATACGCAGTATTTT.

The chain combines TRBV11-2 with TRBJ2-1; 14 positions match TRBD2. CDR1 and CDR2 from the germline V gene are SGHAT and FQNNGV. The CDR3 is made up of 19 amino acids. J lost 0 bases, V lost 5 bases, and 9 bases had no gene match. DNA of the CDR3: TGTGCCAGCAGCACCCGACTAGCGGGGGGGCAAAGCTCCTACAATGAGCAGTTCTTC. This sequence encodes CASSTRLAGGQSSYNEQFF.

The chain links TRBV9 to TRBJ2-1; tentatively, D is TRBD2 (5 bases). This CDR3 region has 15 residues. Trimming pared 4 bases from V and 1 base from J, leaving 12 bases between. CDR1 is SGDLS, CDR2 YYNGEE, per germline. The CDR3 here is CASSQAVGSYNEQFF. DNA for the CDR3: TGTGCCAGCAGCCAAGCGGTCGGGTCCTACAATGAGCAGTTCTTC.

This clonotype was counted a single time. This CDR3 is missing its conserved last phenylalanine or tryptophan, likely due to a read error. The chain joins TRBV12-3 or TRBV12-4 to TRBJ2-7; D may correspond to TRBD1 or TRBD2 (5 bases each). Trimming took 0 bases from V and 4 from J, leaving 10 bases between them. The CDR3 contains 14 residues. The CDR3 coding sequence is TGTGCCAGCAGTTTAGCGGGGACCTCGTACGAGCAGTACTTA. This sequence encodes CASSLAGTSYEQYL.

This chain uses TRBV7-9 with TRBJ2-7; the match to TRBD2 covers 9 bases. The CDR3 is 15 residues long. The germline CDR1 and CDR2 sequences are SEHNR and FQNEAQ (reference sequence). The V gene end was trimmed by 5 bases and the J gene end by 0 bases; junction bases not matched to a gene: 5. CDR3 coding DNA: TGTGCCAGCAGCATAGGTAGCGGGAGCTCCTACGAGCAGTACTTC. It yields the protein CASSIGSGSSYEQYF.

This clonotype was picked up many times. The V call is TRBV6-5, the J call TRBJ2-7, with D unclear. The CDR3 length is 15 residues. The V gene lost 0 bases and the J gene lost 2 bases, with 11 bases spanning the gap. CDR1 and CDR2 from the germline V gene are MNHEY and SVGAGI. CDR3 sequence: CASSYSWRAPYEQYF. Here the CDR3 DNA reads TGTGCCAGCAGTTACTCCTGGAGAGCCCCCTACGAGCAGTACTTC.

This clonotype has just a few counts. This chain links TRBV20-1 with TRBJ2-2; 12 bases match TRBD2. J was trimmed by 5 bases and V by 2 bases; bases with no gene match: 3. CDR3 length: 15 amino acids. CDR1 DFQATT and CDR2 SNEGSKA come from the germline V gene (reference sequence). This chain's CDR3 is CSARLAGGLTGELFF. CDR3 DNA: TGCAGTGCTAGACTAGCGGGAGGGCTGACCGGGGAGCTGTTTTTT.

The sample holds a few counts of this clonotype. The chain combines TRBV20-1 with TRBJ2-2; D is perhaps TRBD1 (6 bases). This CDR3 is built from 14 residues. Germline-derived CDR1 and CDR2 are DFQATT and SNEGSKA (reference sequence). The V and J ends lost 3 bases and 5 bases respectively, with 13 bases between them. The CDR3 here is CSASLQGWTGELFF. For the CDR3, the DNA is TGCAGTGCTAGCTTGCAGGGGTGGACCGGGGAGCTGTTTTTT.

This clonotype showed up just a few times. The gene calls are TRBV10-3 and TRBJ2-7, with 7 nucleotides matching TRBD1. The CDR3 extends over 13 amino acids. J was trimmed by 3 bases and V by 5 bases; bases with no gene match: 4. CDR1 is ENHRY, CDR2 SYGVKD, per germline. The CDR3 region is CAISSRQGYEQYF. Here the CDR3 DNA reads TGTGCCATCAGTAGCCGACAGGGCTACGAGCAGTACTTC.

V and J are TRBV30 and TRBJ2-7, with TRBD1 matching over 7 bases. From germline, CDR1 is GTSNPN and CDR2 SVGIG (reference sequence). The V and J ends lost 1 base and 0 bases, in that order; junction bases with no gene match: 9. The CDR3 has 16 amino acids. In DNA form, the CDR3 reads TGTGCCTGGAGTGCCGACAGGGCCTACAACTCCTACGAGCAGTACTTC. Protein sequence: CAWSADRAYNSYEQYF. The entire variable domain, with the rest obtained from reference TRBV30 and TRBJ2-7, is as follows: SQTIHQWPATLVQPVGSPLSLECTVEGTSNPNLYWYRQAAGRGLQLLFYSVGIGQISSEVPQNLSASRPQDRQFILSSKKLLLSDSGFYLCAWSADRAYNSYEQYFGPGTRLTVT.

With respect to this clonotype: Just one base apart from a much larger clone, this may be a read error. The V and J genes are TRBV20-1 and TRBJ2-1, with 12 nucleotides matching TRBD2. Per germline, CDR1 DFQATT and CDR2 SNEGSKA (reference sequence). The V gene end was trimmed by 5 bases and the J gene end by 4 bases; junction bases not matched to a gene: 9. This CDR3 comprises 16 residues. The CDR3 spells CSAVSPGTSGYNEQFF. CDR3 DNA: TGCAGTGCTGTTAGTCCAGGGACTAGCGGGTACAATGAGCAGTTCTTC.

About this clonotype itself: It is likely a read error, because the conserved phenylalanine at the end of the CDR3 is missing. The J gene is TRBJ1-4, the V gene TRBV5-5; no clear D gene. The V end lost 0 bases, the J end lost 1 base, and 10 bases lay between the germline ends. The CDR3 extends over 16 amino acids. CDR1 is SGHKS, CDR2 YYEKEE, per germline (reference sequence). The CDR3 DNA follows: TGTGCCAGCAGCTTGGGGGGAGGAAAAACTAATGAAAAACTGTTTTTA. Translation gives CASSLGGGKTNEKLFL.

Only a few counts were recorded for this clonotype. This sequence joins TRBV11-2 and TRBJ2-5; D might be TRBD1 (6 bases). The V and J ends lost 5 bases and 4 bases respectively, with 20 bases between them. CDR3 length: 16 amino acids. CDR1 and CDR2 from the germline V gene are SGHAT and FQNNGV. The CDR3, as DNA: TGTGCCAGCAGCCCTCTACAGGGAAGCTATAGAGAGACCCAGTACTTC. Translation: CASSPLQGSYRETQYF.

The sample holds a few counts of this clonotype. This chain connects TRBV6-1 to TRBJ2-7; D call uncertain. V dropped 0 bases and J dropped 3 bases, with 6 bases sitting between them. The germline gives CDR1 MNHNS, CDR2 SASEGT. The CDR3 length is 13 residues. Here the CDR3 reads CASSEALRYEQYF. The CDR3 DNA sequence: TGTGCCAGCAGTGAAGCGCTTCGCTACGAGCAGTACTTC.

The V and J genes are TRBV3-1 and TRBJ2-1; 9 positions match TRBD1. V dropped 5 bases and J dropped 4; count of bases not matched to a gene: 6. CDR1 and CDR2 from the germline V gene are LGHDT and YNNKEL (reference sequence). This CDR3 has 15 amino acids. This CDR3 is CASSATGGPYNEQFF. CDR3 sequence (DNA): TGTGCCAGCAGCGCCACAGGGGGCCCATACAATGAGCAGTTCTTC.

The chain joins TRBV10-3 to TRBJ2-1; D tentatively fits TRBD1 or TRBD2 (5 bases each). Germline V lookup: CDR1 ENHRY, CDR2 SYGVKD. Trimming took off 4 bases at V and 7 bases at J, with 14 bases between the two ends. This CDR3 contains 14 residues. The CDR3 sequence: CAISGLAEGNEQFF. Here the CDR3 DNA reads TGTGCCATCAGTGGATTAGCAGAGGGGAATGAGCAGTTCTTC.

This clonotype was detected ten times or more. The chain uses TRBV5-1 and TRBJ2-7; 7 bases are a match to TRBD2. CDR1 SGHRS and CDR2 YFSETQ come from the germline V gene. The CDR3 has 18 amino acids. V was pared by 4 bases and J by 0 bases, with 16 bases of the junction left unmatched. The CDR3 nucleotides read TGCGCCAGCAGCCGAGAATACCCGGGAGGTTTAGGCTCCTACGAGCAGTACTTC. The encoded protein is CASSREYPGGLGSYEQYF.